What follows is one TCR beta chain and its context. TCRdb's copy holds only in-frame clones and misses some; the assay was immunoSEQ multiplex PCR. In the table there are approximately 85,000 clones, over 80% of which are singletons. The CDR3 is 17 residues long. The V gene's germline CDR1 is KGHSH and CDR2 LQKENI. V lost 5 bases to trimming and J lost 5 bases; unmatched junction nucleotides: 17. The data were taken from a study of blood T cell repertoires in COVID-19. Study at large: Sources were T cells, B-cell-depleted T cells, or PBMCs; the material itself was cDNA or gDNA.

The receptor was isolated from a woman between 65 and 79 years old with active or convalescent COVID-19. This chain connects TRBV18 to TRBJ1-2, with 7 bases identical to TRBD1. Sequencing was performed on peripheral blood. The CDR3 loop is CASSRIFEGALTYGYTF. CDR3 coding DNA: TGTGCCAGCTCAAGAATATTTGAGGGGGCGCTTACGTATGGCTACACCTTC.